This T cell receptor (beta chain) derives from a study of CXCR3-negative and CXCR3-positive naive CD8 T cells. CDR1 is SGHTA and CDR2 is FQGNSA in the germline V gene. The CDR3 contains 15 residues. CD45RO-CCR7+CD27+CD95- defined naive CD8+ T cells. TRB cDNA libraries were made by UMI-labeled 5' RACE. One entry per CDR3 protein, without DNA, is what TCRdb gives after re-calling the 5' RACE reads. This table lists about 41,000 distinct CDR3 sequences. Sequenced input: naive CXCR3- CD8+ T cells from blood. Noted subset: CD45RO-CCR7+CD27+CD95- naive CD8+ T cells lacking CXCR3 (TNR3-). The receptor's source is a human donor in good health. Some clones in this sample may be carry-over from other donors' samples. The chain has TRBV7-2 and TRBJ2-1; TCRdb's D call, TRBD1, is unchecked because there is no DNA. The CDR3 here is CASSFFRGVNNEQFF.